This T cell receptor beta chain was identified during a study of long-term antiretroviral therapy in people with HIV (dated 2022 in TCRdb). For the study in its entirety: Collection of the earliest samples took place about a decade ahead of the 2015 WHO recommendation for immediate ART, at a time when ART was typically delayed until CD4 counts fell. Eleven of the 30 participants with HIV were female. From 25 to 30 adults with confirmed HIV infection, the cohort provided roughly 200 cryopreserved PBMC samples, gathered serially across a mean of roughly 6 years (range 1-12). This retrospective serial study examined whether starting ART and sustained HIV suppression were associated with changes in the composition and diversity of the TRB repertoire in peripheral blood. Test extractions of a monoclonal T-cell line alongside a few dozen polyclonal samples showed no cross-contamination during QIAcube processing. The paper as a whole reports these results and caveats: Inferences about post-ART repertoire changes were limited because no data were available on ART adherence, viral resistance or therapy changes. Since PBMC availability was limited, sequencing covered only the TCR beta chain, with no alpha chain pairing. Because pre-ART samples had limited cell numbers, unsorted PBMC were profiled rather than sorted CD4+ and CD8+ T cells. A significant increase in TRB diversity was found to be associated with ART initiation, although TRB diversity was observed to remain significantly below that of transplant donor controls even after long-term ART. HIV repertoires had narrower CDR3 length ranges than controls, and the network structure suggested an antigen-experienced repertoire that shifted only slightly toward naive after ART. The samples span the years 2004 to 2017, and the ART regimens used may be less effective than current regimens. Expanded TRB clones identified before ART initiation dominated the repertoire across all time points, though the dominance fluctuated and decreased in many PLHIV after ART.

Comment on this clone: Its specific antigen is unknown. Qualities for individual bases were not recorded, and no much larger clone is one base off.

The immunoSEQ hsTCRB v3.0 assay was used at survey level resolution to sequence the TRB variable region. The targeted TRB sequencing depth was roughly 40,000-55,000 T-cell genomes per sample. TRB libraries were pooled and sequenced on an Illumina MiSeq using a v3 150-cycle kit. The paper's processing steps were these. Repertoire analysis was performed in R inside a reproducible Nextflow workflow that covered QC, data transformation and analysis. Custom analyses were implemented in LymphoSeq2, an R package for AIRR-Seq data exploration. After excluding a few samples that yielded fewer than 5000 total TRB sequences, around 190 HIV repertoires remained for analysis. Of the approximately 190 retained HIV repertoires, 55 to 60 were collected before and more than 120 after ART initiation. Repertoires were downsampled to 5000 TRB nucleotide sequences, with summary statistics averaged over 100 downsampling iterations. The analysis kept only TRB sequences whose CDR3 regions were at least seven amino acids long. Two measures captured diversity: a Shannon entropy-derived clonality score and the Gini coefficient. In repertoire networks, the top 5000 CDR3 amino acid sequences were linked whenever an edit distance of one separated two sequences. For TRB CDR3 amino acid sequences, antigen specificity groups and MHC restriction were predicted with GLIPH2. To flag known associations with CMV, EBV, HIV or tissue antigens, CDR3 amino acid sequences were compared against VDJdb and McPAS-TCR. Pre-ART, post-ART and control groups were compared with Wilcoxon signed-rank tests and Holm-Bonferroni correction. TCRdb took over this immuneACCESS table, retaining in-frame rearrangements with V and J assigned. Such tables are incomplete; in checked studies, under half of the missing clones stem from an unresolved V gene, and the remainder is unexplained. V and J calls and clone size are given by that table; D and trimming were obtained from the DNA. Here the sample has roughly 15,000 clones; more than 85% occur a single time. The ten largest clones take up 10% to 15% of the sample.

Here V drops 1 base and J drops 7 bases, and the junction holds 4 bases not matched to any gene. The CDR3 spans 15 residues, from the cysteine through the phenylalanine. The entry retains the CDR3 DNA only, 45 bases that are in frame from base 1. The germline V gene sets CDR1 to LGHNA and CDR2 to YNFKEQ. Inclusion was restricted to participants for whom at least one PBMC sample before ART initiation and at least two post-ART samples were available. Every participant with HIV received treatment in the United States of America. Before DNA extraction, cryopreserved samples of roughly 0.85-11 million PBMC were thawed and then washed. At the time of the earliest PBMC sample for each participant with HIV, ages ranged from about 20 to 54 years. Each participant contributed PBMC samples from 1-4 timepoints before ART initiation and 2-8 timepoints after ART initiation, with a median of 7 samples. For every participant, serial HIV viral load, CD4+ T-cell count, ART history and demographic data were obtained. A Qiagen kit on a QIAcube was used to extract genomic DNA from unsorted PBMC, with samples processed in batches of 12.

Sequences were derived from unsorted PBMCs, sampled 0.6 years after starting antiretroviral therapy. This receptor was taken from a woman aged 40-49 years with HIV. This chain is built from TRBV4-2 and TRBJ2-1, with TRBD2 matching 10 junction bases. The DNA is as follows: TGTGCCAGCAGCCAAGCGGGACTAGCGAGTAATGAGCAGTTCTTC. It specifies CASSQAGLASNEQFF.